A selection of T cell receptor beta chains follows, all from one sample in a study of neurological immune-mediated disorders. MiXCR, run by TCRdb on the 5' RACE reads, gives a single entry per CDR3 protein. The data contain 84,000 or so distinct CDR3 sequences, over 9% of them singletons. Sequences were obtained from PBMCs. These receptor sequences come from a man aged 35 to 55 in good health. CDR3s include the opening cysteine and the closing phenylalanine or tryptophan. The order of the fields is J gene, D gene, clone size, V gene, CDR3 protein, CDR3 DNA. D genes are given only for firm matches. Some rows have no size entry. The others give once, few or many, or a class for an expanded clone.

J: TRBJ2-5; D: NA; size: many; V: TRBV7-9; CDR3: CASKKTGTQYF; DNA: TGTGCCAGCAAAAAGACGGGGACCCAGTACTTC
J: TRBJ2-2; D: NA; size: many; V: TRBV5-6; CDR3: CASSSRGTLNTGELFF; DNA: TGTGCCAGCAGCTCCCGGGGGACGCTGAACACCGGGGAGCTGTTTTTT
J: TRBJ2-2; D: NA; size: NA; V: TRBV2; CDR3: CASSAHTGELFF; DNA: TGTGCCAGCAGTGCTCACACCGGGGAGCTGTTTTTT
J: TRBJ2-2; D: TRBD1; size: once; V: TRBV7-3; CDR3: CASSSFLRQGAKEGGELFF; DNA: TGTGCCAGCAGCTCATTCCTGAGACAGGGGGCGAAGGAGGGCGGGGAGCTGTTTTTT
J: TRBJ2-3; D: TRBD2; size: many; V: TRBV5-1; CDR3: CASSLAPRLASTDTQYF; DNA: TGCGCCAGCAGCTTGGCCCCTCGACTAGCGAGCACAGATACGCAGTATTTT
J: TRBJ2-1; D: NA; size: many; V: TRBV15; CDR3: CATSREYTRVHNEQFF; DNA: TGTGCCACCAGCAGAGAGTATACAAGGGTGCACAATGAGCAGTTCTTC
J: TRBJ2-5; D: NA; size: many; V: TRBV2; CDR3: CASSVGGTYQETQYF; DNA: TGTGCCAGCAGTGTCGGAGGTACCTATCAAGAGACCCAGTACTTC
J: TRBJ2-2; D: NA; size: many; V: TRBV4-2; CDR3: CASSQAPGRVSTGELFF; DNA: TGTGCCAGCAGCCAAGCCCCGGGTAGGGTTAGCACCGGGGAGCTGTTTTTT
J: TRBJ2-4; D: TRBD1; size: many; V: TRBV25-1; CDR3: CAGETGVAKNIQYF; DNA: TGTGCCGGGGAGACAGGGGTAGCCAAAAACATTCAGTACTTC
J: TRBJ2-5; D: NA; size: many; V: TRBV7-9; CDR3: CASSLSTGRETQYF; DNA: TGTGCCAGCAGCTTAAGTACGGGAAGAGAGACCCAGTACTTC
J: TRBJ2-5; D: TRBD2; size: many; V: TRBV27; CDR3: CASSGTSGRAVETQYF; DNA: TGTGCCAGCAGCGGGACTAGCGGGAGGGCCGTGGAGACCCAGTACTTC
J: TRBJ2-5; D: NA; size: many; V: TRBV24-1; CDR3: CATSETSGGTQYF; DNA: TGTGCCACCAGTGAGACCTCGGGCGGGACCCAGTACTTC
J: TRBJ2-7; D: NA; size: few; V: TRBV29-1; CDR3: CSVEDPSDISYEQYF; DNA: TGCAGCGTTGAAGATCCCAGCGATATCTCCTACGAGCAGTACTTC
J: TRBJ2-3; D: TRBD1; size: many; V: TRBV20-1; CDR3: CSATAGTGYTDTQYF; DNA: TGCAGTGCCACCGCCGGGACAGGGTACACAGATACGCAGTATTTT
J: TRBJ2-2; D: NA; size: many; V: TRBV5-1; CDR3: CASSPTVGHTGELFF; DNA: TGCGCCAGCAGCCCGACAGTTGGGCACACCGGGGAGCTGTTTTTT
J: TRBJ2-3; D: NA; size: NA; V: TRBV7-2; CDR3: CASSFLQGGTQYF; DNA: TGTGCCAGCAGCTTCTTACAGGGAGGCACGCAGTATTTT
J: TRBJ2-7; D: NA; size: NA; V: TRBV5-1; CDR3: CASSQGHPGAYEQYF; DNA: TGCGCCAGCAGCCAAGGACATCCTGGAGCCTACGAGCAGTACTTC
J: TRBJ2-4; D: NA; size: many; V: TRBV10-3; CDR3: CAISEHQGKNIQYF; DNA: TGTGCCATCAGTGAGCACCAGGGCAAAAACATTCAGTACTTC
J: TRBJ2-7; D: TRBD2; size: NA; V: TRBV11-2; CDR3: CASSLGGSPYEQYF; DNA: TGTGCCAGCAGCTTAGGCGGGAGCCCCTACGAGCAGTACTTC